One sample yielded the 27 T cell receptor beta chains listed below, sequenced in a study of shared clonotypes between healthy human individuals. Repertoires were generated with immunoSEQ multiplex PCR, while TCRdb's copy carries only in-frame clones and drops some. The sample carries 1,400,000 or so clones, about 98.5% recorded once. Sequenced input: naive CD4+ T cells sorted from blood. Subset here: CD45RA+ positively selected. These receptors were taken from a man under 40 in good health.

This rearrangement joins TRBV9 to TRBJ2-1, with 9 positions matching TRBD1. Germline V gives CDR1 SGDLS, CDR2 YYNGEE. This CDR3 spans 15 amino acids. Trimming took 3 bases from V and 1 from J; bases not matched to a gene: 2. CDR3: CASSAGQGSYNEQFF. DNA for the CDR3: TGTGCCAGCAGCGCCGGACAGGGGTCCTACAATGAGCAGTTCTTC. The variable domain in full, completed from reference TRBV9 and TRBJ2-1, reads DSGVTQTPKHLITATGQRVTLRCSPRSGDLSVYWYQQSLDQGLQFLIQYYNGEERAKGNILERFSAQQFPDLHSELNLSSLELGDSALYFCASSAGQGSYNEQFFGPGTRLTVL.

CDR3 amino acids: CASSLFPSGSSYNEQFF. DNA for the CDR3: TGTGCCAGCAGCTTATTTCCTAGCGGGAGTTCCTACAATGAGCAGTTCTTC. The chain employs TRBV7-6 and TRBJ2-1; 10 bases match TRBD2. Germline CDR1 SGHVS, CDR2 FNYEAQ. This CDR3 comprises 17 residues. The junction had 5 bases not matched to a gene; V was cut back by 2 bases and J by 1 base.

The chain carries TRBV5-4 and TRBJ2-1; D possibly corresponds to TRBD2 (6 bases). This CDR3 spans 14 amino acids. The germline gives CDR1 SGHNT, CDR2 YYREEE (reference sequence). Trimming cost V 4 bases and J 8 bases, with 16 bases left between them. The CDR3 protein is CASSPGTSGYEQFF. The DNA for the CDR3 is TGTGCCAGCAGCCCTGGGACTTCAGGGTATGAGCAGTTCTTC.

The chain carries TRBV7-2 and TRBJ2-7; D is uncertain. The CDR3 has 11 amino acids. Germline V gives CDR1 SGHTA, CDR2 FQGNSA. The V gene lost 2 bases and the J gene lost 5 bases, with 4 bases spanning the gap. The CDR3, as DNA: TGTGCCAGCAGCTTAAAAAACGAGCAGTACTTC. Translation gives CASSLKNEQYF.

V is TRBV10-3 and J is TRBJ1-2; 9 nucleotides align to TRBD1. V shed 0 bases, J shed 2 bases, and the junction held 10 bases outside the gene matches. The CDR3 contains 18 residues. Germline CDR1 reads ENHRY; CDR2 reads SYGVKD. CDR3 loop: CAISESHPGQGSNYGYTF. The CDR3 DNA follows: TGTGCCATCAGTGAGTCCCACCCGGGACAGGGATCAAACTATGGCTACACCTTC.

Concerning this clone itself: Other DNA sequences from this sample encode an identical CDR3 as well. The DNA of the CDR3 is TGTGCCAGCAGTTTACGACAGGGGTCCTACGAGCAGTACTTC. Translated: CASSLRQGSYEQYF. This rearrangement joins TRBV27 to TRBJ2-7; the match to TRBD1 covers 8 bases. The trim removed 2 bases at V and 1 base at J, leaving 1 base unmatched. The CDR3 totals 14 residues. Looked up from germline, CDR1 is MNHEY and CDR2 is SMNVEV (reference sequence).

The chain employs TRBV5-6 and TRBJ2-1; either TRBD1 or TRBD2 may supply D (5 bases each). CDR3 length: 14 amino acids. Germline values: CDR1 SGHDT, CDR2 YYEEEE. Trimming pared 0 bases from V and 9 bases from J, leaving 13 bases between. CDR3 in amino acids: CASSLGDREGEQFF. CDR3 nucleotide sequence: TGTGCCAGCAGCTTGGGGGACCGAGAGGGTGAGCAGTTCTTC.

This chain joins TRBV28 and TRBJ1-5, with TRBD1 as a possible D gene (5 bases). Deletions cut 5 bases from V and 0 bases from J, with 17 bases between. The CDR3 length is 17 residues. Germline CDR1 and CDR2: MDHEN and SYDVKM. Written as DNA, the CDR3 is TGTGCCAGCAGTGCCAAAAGGGGATTCTATAGCAATCAGCCCCAGCATTTT. It encodes CASSAKRGFYSNQPQHF.

The V and J genes are TRBV19 and TRBJ2-5; the D gene is possibly TRBD2 (5 bases). This CDR3 is built from 14 residues. The germline gives CDR1 LNHDA, CDR2 SQIVND (reference sequence). V lost 4 bases to trimming and J lost 2 bases, with 11 bases between them. CDR3 protein: CASSKVGVQETQYF. The CDR3 DNA reads TGTGCCAGTAGTAAGGTGGGAGTTCAAGAGACCCAGTACTTC.

The chain uses TRBV6-5 and TRBJ1-5, with 7 bases aligning to TRBD1. The CDR3 spans 15 residues. V lost 6 bases to trimming and J lost 2 bases; unmatched junction nucleotides: 7. Germline V gene lookup returns CDR1 MNHEY and CDR2 SVGAGI. The CDR3 is CASRSNRGRNQPQHF. CDR3 sequence (DNA): TGTGCCAGCAGAAGTAACAGGGGTCGCAATCAGCCCCAGCATTTT.

The J gene is TRBJ2-2, the V gene TRBV7-2, with D possibly being TRBD1 (6 bases). Per the germline V gene, CDR1 is SGHTA and CDR2 is FQGNSA. V was shortened by 5 bases and J by 5 bases, with 15 bases between the two germline ends. CDR3 length: 15 residues. CDR3 DNA sequence: TGTGCCAGCAGCCCCGGACAGAAAACTACCGGGGAGCTGTTTTTT. Translated: CASSPGQKTTGELFF. The full variable domain, its missing parts supplied by reference TRBV7-2 and TRBJ2-2, is GAGVSQSPSNKVTEKGKDVELRCDPISGHTALYWYRQSLGQGLEFLIYFQGNSAPDKSGLPSDRFSAERTGGSVSTLTIQRTQQEDSAVYLCASSPGQKTTGELFFGEGSRLTVL.

On this clone itself: The same CDR3 also results from other DNA sequences found in this sample. The chain has TRBV9 and TRBJ2-7; TRBD2 matches 8 bases. The CDR3 has 14 residues. The ends lost 4 bases at V and 4 bases at J; junction bases unmatched: 7. Germline V gene data show CDR1 as SGDLS and CDR2 as YYNGEE. The DNA of the CDR3 is TGTGCCAGCAGCCCAGGACTAGCAGGGTACGAGCAGTACTTC. The encoded protein is CASSPGLAGYEQYF.

Of note for this clone: Other DNA sequences in this specimen translate into the identical CDR3. The chain links TRBV28 to TRBJ2-1, with 8 bases that match TRBD2. After removal of 6 bases from V and 7 bases from J, the junction contained 8 bases not matched to a gene. This CDR3 spans 14 amino acids. Germline loops: CDR1 MDHEN, CDR2 SYDVKM. The CDR3, as DNA: TGTGCCAGCAGGCCGAGCGGGAGTAATAATGAGCAGTTCTTC. It codes for CASRPSGSNNEQFF.

Here the CDR3 reads CASSLAVSRVSVGAYEQYF. CDR3 nucleotide sequence: TGTGCCAGCAGCTTAGCCGTTTCCCGGGTTTCAGTCGGCGCCTACGAGCAGTACTTC. V usage is TRBV7-6 and J usage is TRBJ2-7, with unresolved D. V was trimmed by 0 bases and J by 2 bases, leaving 23 bases between them. Germline loops: CDR1 SGHVS, CDR2 FNYEAQ. There are 19 residues in the CDR3.

Here the CDR3 DNA reads TGTGCCAGCAGCTTAGACGGTATCTCCTACAATGAGCAGTTCTTC. Translated: CASSLDGISYNEQFF. The chain uses TRBV11-2 and TRBJ2-1, with D unresolved. The CDR3 contains 15 residues. V lost 0 bases and J 0 bases, leaving 6 bases between the germline ends. Looked up from germline, CDR1 is SGHAT and CDR2 is FQNNGV.

The V call is TRBV6-1, the J call TRBJ2-7; D unclear. Germline V gene sequence: CDR1 MNHNS, CDR2 SASEGT. V lost 8 bases and J lost 4, with 9 bases in between. The CDR3 has 11 residues. CDR3 DNA: TGTGCCAGCGTGGAGTTTTACGAGCAGTACTTC. Residues: CASVEFYEQYF.

V gene TRBV27 combines with J gene TRBJ1-1; 10 bases fit TRBD1. The germline gives CDR1 MNHEY, CDR2 SMNVEV (reference sequence). This CDR3 is built from 17 residues. The junction had 17 bases not matched to a gene; V was cut back by 5 bases and J by 8 bases. The CDR3 coding sequence is TGTGCCAGCAGTCTAAGACCGGGACAGGGGCGCGGCTCCGAAGCTTTCTTT. It translates to CASSLRPGQGRGSEAFF.

J is TRBJ2-1 and V is TRBV27; D is tentatively TRBD1 or TRBD2 (5 bases each). Germline CDR1 is MNHEY and CDR2 is SMNVEV (reference sequence). CDR3 length equals 14 residues. V was shortened by 5 bases and J by 9 bases, with 17 bases between the two germline ends. The CDR3 DNA sequence: TGTGCCAGCAGTCCCCGGGGCAAGACCGGTGAGCAGTTCTTC. Amino acid sequence: CASSPRGKTGEQFF.

The chain employs TRBV21-1 and TRBJ2-7; the table gives TRBD1 as D, unverified against the DNA. TRBV21-1 is deemed a pseudogene. The CDR3 spans 17 residues. The CDR3 bases are TGTGCCAGCAGCAAAATGGGGGCGAGTGAGGGCACCTACGAGCAGTACTTC. This translates into CASSKMGASEGTYEQYF.

V usage is TRBV7-2 and J usage is TRBJ2-7, with D possibly being TRBD1 or TRBD2 (5 bases each). CDR3 length equals 15 residues. Germline loops: CDR1 SGHTA, CDR2 FQGNSA. V was pared by 1 base and J by 6 bases, with 16 bases between. In DNA form, the CDR3 reads TGTGCCAGCAGCTTAGTGGGACCCTATAGTGGCGAGCAGTACTTC. Its protein product is CASSLVGPYSGEQYF.

The chain combines TRBV18 with TRBJ2-7; D ambiguous. The germline V gene encodes CDR1 KGHSH and CDR2 LQKENI. The CDR3 runs to 14 residues. Between the trimmed V and J ends, which lost 2 bases and 3 bases, there was a span of 11 bases. The CDR3 here is CASSPTSSIYEQYF. CDR3 bases: TGTGCCAGCTCACCAACAAGCTCGATCTACGAGCAGTACTTC.

V and J are TRBV6-5 and TRBJ1-1; 10 nucleotides align to TRBD1. The V gene end was trimmed by 4 bases and the J gene end by 5 bases; junction bases not matched to a gene: 10. This CDR3 is built from 16 residues. Per germline, CDR1 MNHEY and CDR2 SVGAGI. CDR3 DNA sequence: TGTGCCAGCAGTTTTCGAGGGACAGGGGTTTGGACTGAAGCTTTCTTT. Protein product: CASSFRGTGVWTEAFF.

The chain recombines TRBV11-3 with TRBJ2-2; D is undetermined. Germline CDR1 SGHNT, CDR2 YENEEA. The CDR3 is made up of 14 amino acids. Trimming took off 1 base at V and 4 bases at J, with 7 bases between the two ends. The CDR3 loop is CASSLGQPTGELFF. CDR3 coding DNA: TGTGCCAGCAGCTTAGGACAACCCACCGGGGAGCTGTTTTTT.

J is TRBJ1-3 and V is TRBV7-6; D is uncertain. Trimming stripped 0 bases from V and 6 bases from J, with 9 bases between. The germline gives CDR1 SGHVS, CDR2 FNYEAQ. This CDR3 spans 14 amino acids. The CDR3, as DNA: TGTGCCAGCAGCTTAGCCGGGAACCAAAACACCATATATTTT. It encodes CASSLAGNQNTIYF.

As DNA, the CDR3 is TGCGCCAGCAGCTTGGACATATCCGTACTCCATGGGGAGCTGTTTTTT. Translation: CASSLDISVLHGELFF. The chain has TRBV5-1 and TRBJ2-2; D unclear. This CDR3 has 16 residues. CDR1 and CDR2 (germline): SGHRS, YFSETQ. The V end was cut by 0 bases, the J end by 8 bases, with 17 bases between.

This sequence joins TRBV29-1 and TRBJ2-3; D gene uncertain. From germline, CDR1 is SQVTM and CDR2 ANQGSEA. This CDR3 is built from 15 residues. The V and J ends lost 4 bases and 0 bases respectively, with 14 bases between them. This CDR3 reads CSVAAKQFSTDTQYF. For the CDR3, the DNA is TGCAGCGTTGCCGCCAAACAGTTTAGCACAGATACGCAGTATTTT.

This chain uses TRBV30 with TRBJ1-5, with D unclear. Germline CDR1 and CDR2: GTSNPN and SVGIG (reference sequence). This CDR3 contains 12 residues. Trimming pared 6 bases from V and 7 bases from J, leaving 13 bases between. The CDR3 loop reads CACQEQRQPQHF. The CDR3 DNA sequence: TGTGCCTGCCAGGAACAGCGACAGCCCCAGCATTTT.